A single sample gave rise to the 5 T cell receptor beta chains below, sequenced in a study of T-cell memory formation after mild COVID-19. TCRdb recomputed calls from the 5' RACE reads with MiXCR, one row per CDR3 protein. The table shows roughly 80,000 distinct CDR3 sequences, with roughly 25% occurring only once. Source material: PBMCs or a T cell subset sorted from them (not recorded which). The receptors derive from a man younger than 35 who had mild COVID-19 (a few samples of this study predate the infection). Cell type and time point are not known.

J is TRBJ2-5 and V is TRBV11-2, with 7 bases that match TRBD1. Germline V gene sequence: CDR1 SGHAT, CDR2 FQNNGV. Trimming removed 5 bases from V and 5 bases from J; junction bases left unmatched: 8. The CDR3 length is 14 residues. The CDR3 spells CASSAQGSVETQYF. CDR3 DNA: TGTGCCAGCAGCGCACAGGGGTCGGTGGAGACCCAGTACTTC.

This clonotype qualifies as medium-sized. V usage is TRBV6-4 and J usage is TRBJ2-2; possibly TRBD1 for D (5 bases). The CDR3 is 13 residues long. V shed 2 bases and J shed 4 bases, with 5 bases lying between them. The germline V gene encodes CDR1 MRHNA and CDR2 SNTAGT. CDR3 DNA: TGTGCCAGCAGTGACAGGGGCACCGGGGAGCTGTTTTTT. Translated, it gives CASSDRGTGELFF.

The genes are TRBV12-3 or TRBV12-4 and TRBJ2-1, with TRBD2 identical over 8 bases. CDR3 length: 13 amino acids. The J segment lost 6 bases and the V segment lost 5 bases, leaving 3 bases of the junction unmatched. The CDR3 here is CASSSGGPNEQFF. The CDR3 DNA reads TGTGCCAGCAGTAGCGGGGGCCCCAATGAGCAGTTCTTC.

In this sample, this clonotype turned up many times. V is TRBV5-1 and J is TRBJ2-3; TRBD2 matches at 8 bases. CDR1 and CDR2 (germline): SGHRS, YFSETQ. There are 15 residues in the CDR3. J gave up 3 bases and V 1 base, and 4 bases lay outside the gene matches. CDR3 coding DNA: TGCGCCAGCAGCTTGTCCGGGGGGGGGACAGATACGCAGTATTTT. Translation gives CASSLSGGGTDTQYF.

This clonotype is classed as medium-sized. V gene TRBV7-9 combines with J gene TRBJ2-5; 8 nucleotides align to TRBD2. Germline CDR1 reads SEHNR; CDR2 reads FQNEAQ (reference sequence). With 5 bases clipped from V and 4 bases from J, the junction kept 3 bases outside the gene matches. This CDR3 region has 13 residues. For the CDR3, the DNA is TGTGCCAGCAGCCCTCGGGAGGGAGAGACCCAGTACTTC. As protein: CASSPREGETQYF.